The 22 T cell receptor beta chains below come from one sample, sequenced in a study of CD8 T cells in ankylosing spondylitis. Broader study findings: A TCR beta motif of several highly homologous variants seemed to mark ankylosing spondylitis blood.

One entry per CDR3 protein, called by TCRdb with MiXCR from the 5' RACE reads. The data hold more than 500,000 distinct CDR3 sequences, with about 5.4% observed a single time. Which antigens these TCRs recognize remains unknown. Sequencing was done on a sample of blood, either unsorted or a sorted T cell fraction (not recorded which). The origin of the receptors is a male donor with ankylosing spondylitis.

This clonotype was seen at least ten times. The J gene is TRBJ2-1, the V gene TRBV18; D gene ambiguous. V was cut by 2 bases and J by 10 bases, with 9 bases left in between. The CDR3 extends over 12 amino acids. Germline CDR1 KGHSH, CDR2 LQKENI. The CDR3 loop reads CASSPYLGEQFF. CDR3 DNA sequence: TGTGCCAGCTCACCATATCTGGGGGAGCAGTTCTTC.

The chain links TRBV7-6 to TRBJ2-7; 8 bases map to TRBD2. Trimming removed 1 base from V and 5 bases from J; junction bases left unmatched: 7. The CDR3 loop spans 15 amino acids. Per the germline V gene, CDR1 is SGHVS and CDR2 is FNYEAQ. CDR3 sequence: CASSLVGGGRHEQYF. The DNA for the CDR3 is TGTGCCAGCAGCTTAGTCGGGGGGGGCCGGCACGAGCAGTACTTC.

There are many counts of this clonotype. The J gene is TRBJ1-2, the V gene TRBV4-2; a weak D match, TRBD1 (5 bases). Trimming pared 4 bases from V and 0 bases from J, leaving 21 bases between. This CDR3 region has 18 residues. The germline CDR1 and CDR2 sequences are LGHNA and YNFKEQ. The CDR3 loop is CASSPTSNPREANYGYTF. For the CDR3, the DNA is TGTGCCAGCAGCCCTACATCAAACCCCAGGGAAGCTAACTATGGCTACACCTTC.

The table lists this clonotype with many counts. The chain uses TRBV6-5 and TRBJ1-5; a weak D match, TRBD1 (5 bases). The CDR3 is made up of 13 amino acids. V gave up 4 bases and J gave up 9 bases, with 13 bases separating them. CDR1 MNHEY and CDR2 SVGAGI come from the germline V gene. The chain's CDR3 is CASSLTGESPQHF. CDR3 sequence (DNA): TGTGCCAGCAGTTTGACGGGGGAATCGCCCCAGCATTTT.

This clonotype was seen ten or more times. The rearrangement links TRBV20-1 to TRBJ2-3; 13 bases agree with TRBD2. The CDR3 spans 17 residues. Germline trimming cut 5 bases from V and 3 bases from J; bases unmatched to any gene: 11. CDR1 and CDR2 from the germline V gene are DFQATT and SNEGSKA (reference sequence). CDR3 sequence: CSASSGGLAGATDTQYF. DNA of the CDR3: TGCAGTGCTTCGTCTGGCGGACTAGCGGGAGCGACAGATACGCAGTATTTT.

J is TRBJ2-1 and V is TRBV3-1, with a tentative D call TRBD2 (5 bases). Germline V gene lookup returns CDR1 LGHDT and CDR2 YNNKEL (reference sequence). V dropped 3 bases and J dropped 10 bases, with 13 bases sitting between them. The CDR3 covers 13 residues. CDR3 nucleotide sequence: TGTGCCAGCAGCCAGGCTAGCATCGGCGAGCAGTTCTTC. It encodes CASSQASIGEQFF.

This clonotype was detected only a few times. The V gene is TRBV7-2, the J gene TRBJ2-2; D may correspond to TRBD1 or TRBD2 (5 bases each). This CDR3 region has 21 residues. In germline, CDR1 is SGHTA, CDR2 FQGNSA. Trimming took off 5 bases at V and 1 base at J, with 29 bases between the two ends. DNA of the CDR3: TGTGCCAGCAGCAGCGCCGGGCCTCCCTGGGGCCTCGGGGAGAACACCGGGGAGCTGTTTTTT. Its translation is CASSSAGPPWGLGENTGELFF.

The sample holds a few counts of this clonotype. This chain uses TRBV15 with TRBJ1-1, with a weak D call TRBD1 (6 bases). Trimming pared 1 base from V and 5 bases from J, leaving 11 bases between. CDR1 LNHNV and CDR2 YYDKDF come from the germline V gene (reference sequence). This CDR3 has 14 residues. CDR3 sequence reads: CATSRGRGMTEAFF. As DNA, the CDR3 is TGTGCCACCAGCAGAGGCAGGGGAATGACTGAAGCTTTCTTT.

This clonotype appeared many times. The chain joins TRBV10-3 to TRBJ2-2; D not resolved. CDR1 and CDR2 (germline): ENHRY, SYGVKD. The CDR3 length is 15 residues. V lost 11 bases and J 6 bases, leaving 22 bases between the germline ends. CDR3 sequence: CAVPASPFGAGELFF. CDR3 nucleotide sequence: TGTGCCGTGCCCGCATCCCCTTTTGGGGCCGGGGAGCTGTTTTTT.

Ten or more counts support this clonotype. The CDR3 region has the DNA TGTGCCAGCAGCTTAAATCAAGGGGCCTACGAGCAGTACTTC. Its protein product is CASSLNQGAYEQYF. V usage is TRBV7-8 and J usage is TRBJ2-7, with D possibly matching TRBD1 (5 bases). V lost 2 bases and J 2 bases, leaving 10 bases between the germline ends. The CDR3 consists of 14 residues. Per germline, CDR1 SGHVS and CDR2 FQNEAQ.

This clonotype appeared many times. This chain joins TRBV4-1 and TRBJ2-1; D unclear. The CDR3 extends over 17 amino acids. The germline gives CDR1 MGHRA, CDR2 YSYEKL. Trimming took off 5 bases at V and 13 bases at J, with 30 bases between the two ends. The CDR3: CASSESWGPRSPYPQFF. CDR3 nucleotides: TGCGCCAGCAGCGAATCTTGGGGTCCTCGGAGCCCTTACCCCCAGTTCTTC.

V gene TRBV4-2 combines with J gene TRBJ2-5, with a weak D call TRBD2 (6 bases). The germline V and J ends were trimmed by 1 base and 11 bases, with 17 bases remaining between them. Looked up from germline, CDR1 is LGHNA and CDR2 is YNFKEQ. There are 14 residues in the CDR3. As DNA, the CDR3 is TGTGCCAGCAGCCAAGTTTTCCGCTCTAGCGATCAGTACTTC. Its translation is CASSQVFRSSDQYF.

This clonotype came up many times. The chain combines TRBV6-5 with TRBJ1-2; D gene unclear. Germline-derived CDR1 and CDR2 are MNHEY and SVGAGI. V was shortened by 2 bases and J by 5 bases, with 12 bases between the two germline ends. The CDR3 is 14 amino acids. CDR3 loop: CASSYNGVGYGYTF. In DNA form, the CDR3 reads TGTGCCAGCAGTTACAATGGGGTTGGGTATGGCTACACCTTC.

Ten or more counts support this clonotype. The chain carries TRBV5-1 and TRBJ2-1, with TRBD2 matching 11 bases. The V segment lost 0 bases and the J segment 8 bases; nucleotides outside the gene matches: 13. The CDR3 loop spans 18 amino acids. The germline V gene has CDR1 SGHRS and CDR2 YFSETQ. The CDR3 reads CASSLGGLAGGSPDEQFF. In nucleotides, the CDR3 is TGCGCCAGCAGCTTGGGGGGGCTAGCGGGAGGATCTCCCGATGAGCAGTTCTTC.

This clonotype was observed at least ten times. This sequence joins TRBV20-1 and TRBJ2-2; D uncertain. The CDR3 extends over 14 amino acids. V was pared by 0 bases and J by 7 bases, with 12 bases between. Germline V CDR1 and CDR2: DFQATT, SNEGSKA (reference sequence). The CDR3 loop reads CSARDYGSFGELFF. The CDR3, as DNA: TGCAGTGCTAGAGATTACGGTAGCTTCGGGGAGCTGTTTTTT.

This clonotype was found many times. V and J are TRBV21-1 and TRBJ2-7; the tabulated D call, TRBD2, remains unverified against the DNA. TRBV21-1 is listed as a pseudogene. The CDR3 sequence is 16 residues long. The CDR3 DNA follows: TGTGCCAGCAGCTTATCTAGCGGGACAATGGCCTACGAGCAGTACTTC. The encoded protein is CASSLSSGTMAYEQYF.

This clonotype was seen many times. V and J are TRBV20-1 and TRBJ1-1, with unresolved D. Germline V gene lookup returns CDR1 DFQATT and CDR2 SNEGSKA (reference sequence). Between the trimmed V and J ends, which lost 4 bases and 3 bases, there was a span of 21 bases. There are 16 residues in the CDR3. The CDR3 spells CSATSAPGGWDTEAFF. CDR3 bases: TGCAGTGCTACCTCCGCTCCTGGCGGATGGGACACTGAAGCTTTCTTT.

This clonotype appeared many times. This chain connects TRBV4-1 to TRBJ2-7; maybe TRBD2 (5 bases). This CDR3 is 14 amino acids long. The germline CDR1 and CDR2 sequences are MGHRA and YSYEKL. V shed 1 base and J shed 0 bases, with 7 bases lying between them. In nucleotides, the CDR3 is TGCGCCAGCAGCCAAGGAGGGTTCTCCTACGAGCAGTACTTC. It is translated as CASSQGGFSYEQYF.

This clonotype was observed a handful of times. The rearrangement links TRBV7-3 to TRBJ2-1; 7 bases are a match to TRBD1. This CDR3 has 15 amino acids. Germline V CDR1 and CDR2: SGHTA, FQGTGA. The V gene end was trimmed by 3 bases and the J gene end by 10 bases; junction bases not matched to a gene: 12. In DNA form, the CDR3 reads TGTGCCAGCAGCTTCACAGGGGCCACGGCTGGGGAGCAGTTCTTC. Translation: CASSFTGATAGEQFF.

This clonotype appeared many times. The V gene is TRBV5-1, the J gene TRBJ2-5; TRBD2 might be the D (5 bases). Germline CDR1 reads SGHRS; CDR2 reads YFSETQ. The V and J ends lost 3 bases and 5 bases respectively, with 14 bases between them. This CDR3 spans 14 amino acids. CDR3 DNA sequence: TGCGCCAGCAGCTCCTTCGCGGGCGGGGAGACCCAGTACTTC. It codes for CASSSFAGGETQYF.

This clonotype appeared many times. The V call is TRBV28, the J call TRBJ1-6; 10 bases align to TRBD1. The CDR3 extends over 14 amino acids. CDR1 is MDHEN and CDR2 is SYDVKM in the germline V gene. With 9 bases clipped from V and 7 bases from J, the junction kept 6 bases outside the gene matches. CDR3 amino acids: CASQGGQGNSPLHF. CDR3 nucleotide sequence: TGTGCCAGTCAAGGGGGACAGGGGAATTCACCCCTCCACTTT.

At least ten counts were recorded for this clonotype. The rearrangement links TRBV5-1 to TRBJ2-3; 10 nucleotides align to TRBD2. After removal of 0 bases from V and 4 bases from J, the junction contained 8 bases not matched to a gene. The length of the CDR3 is 17 residues. Germline V lookup: CDR1 SGHRS, CDR2 YFSETQ. The CDR3 DNA is TGCGCCAGCAGCTTGGTGCCCGGGACTAGCGCGGCAGATACGCAGTATTTT. Protein: CASSLVPGTSAADTQYF.